This TCR beta chain was recovered during a study of cytomegalovirus exposure and HLA in healthy donors. Study-level points and caveats: A link between a missense DCLRE1C variant and TCR beta V- and J-gene trimming emerged from a later analysis. It was reported that the classifier diagnosed cytomegalovirus status with high specificity and sensitivity in both the original and validation cohorts.

The PCR employed 60 Vbeta primers together with 13 Jbeta primers. Measured with immunoSEQ multiplex PCR; TCRdb has only the in-frame clones, and not every one. The sample lists roughly 140,000 clones; over 75% were seen once. The CDR3 spans 13 residues. The V gene's germline CDR1 is SGHTA and CDR2 FQGNSA. Losses at the gene ends were 3 bases for V and 8 bases for J; bases not matched to a gene: 3. Turning to this clone: Antigen: not known.

The sequenced sample was PBMCs. V and J are TRBV7-2 and TRBJ2-1, with 8 bases lining up with TRBD2. The origin of this receptor is a man aged 30 to 45 in good health and CMV-seropositive. The CDR3 here is CASSLSGGDEQFF. The CDR3 DNA reads as TGTGCCAGCAGCTTGAGCGGGGGTGATGAGCAGTTCTTC.